The clone carrying this TCR beta chain was seen just once. The entry originates in a study of blood T cell repertoires in COVID-19. In the study overall: Samples taken during acute and convalescent COVID-19 were collected in the United States, Italy and Spain.

Some clones are missing from TCRdb's copy, which holds only in-frame ones; the method was immunoSEQ multiplex PCR. The data hold 95,000 to 100,000 clones, with 80% to 90% observed a single time. Patients at the Seattle site were enrolled during active infection and followed longitudinally. Trimming shortened V by 4 bases and J by 12 bases, and 14 bases separated the two germline ends. CDR3 length: 12 amino acids. Germline CDR1 SGHKS, CDR2 YYEKEE (reference sequence). Sequencing used peripheral blood. This clonotype originated in a human donor with COVID-19, enrolled during active disease. The donor label of this sample is uncertain. The chain uses TRBV5-5 and TRBJ2-1; the D gene is possibly TRBD2 (5 bases). The CDR3 loop reads CASSPWTHGQFF. The CDR3 DNA reads TGTGCCAGCAGCCCCTGGACTCACGGGCAGTTCTTC.